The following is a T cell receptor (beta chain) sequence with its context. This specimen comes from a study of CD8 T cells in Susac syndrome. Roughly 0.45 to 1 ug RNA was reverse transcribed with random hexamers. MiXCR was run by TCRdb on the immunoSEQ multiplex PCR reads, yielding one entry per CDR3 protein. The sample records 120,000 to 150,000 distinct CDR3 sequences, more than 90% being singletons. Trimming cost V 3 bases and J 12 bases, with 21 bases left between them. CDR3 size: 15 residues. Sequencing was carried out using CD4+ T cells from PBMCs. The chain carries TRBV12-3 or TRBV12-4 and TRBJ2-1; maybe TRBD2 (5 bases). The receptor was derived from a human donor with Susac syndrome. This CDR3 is CASSFPGRSGRGQFF. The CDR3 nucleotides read TGTGCCAGCAGTTTCCCCGGACGTTCGGGGAGAGGGCAGTTCTTC.